The sequence of this T cell receptor beta chain was determined in a study of blood T cell repertoires in COVID-19. Clones were read by immunoSEQ multiplex PCR, and TCRdb kept only the in-frame ones, dropping some. The table lists about 100,000 clones, over 75% of them singletons, with roughly 12% in the top ten. Trimming removed 4 bases from V and 1 base from J, with 11 bases in between. The CDR3 length is 14 residues. In germline, CDR1 is SGHRS, CDR2 YFSETQ. The chain employs TRBV5-1 and TRBJ1-1; D perhaps matches TRBD1 (5 bases). The sample was peripheral blood. The source of this sequence is a woman aged 25 to 39 with acute or convalescent COVID-19. The CDR3 DNA follows: TGCGCCAGCAGCGCGACAGTTTCGAACACTGAAGCTTTCTTT. Amino acids: CASSATVSNTEAFF.